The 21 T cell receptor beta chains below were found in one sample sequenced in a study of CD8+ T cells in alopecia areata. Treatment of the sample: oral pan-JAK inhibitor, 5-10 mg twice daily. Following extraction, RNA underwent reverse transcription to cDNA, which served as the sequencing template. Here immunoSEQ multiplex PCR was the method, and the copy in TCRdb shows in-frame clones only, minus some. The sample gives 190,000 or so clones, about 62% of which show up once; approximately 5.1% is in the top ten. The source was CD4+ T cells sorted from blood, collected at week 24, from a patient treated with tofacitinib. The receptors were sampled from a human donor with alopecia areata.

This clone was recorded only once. CDR3 loop: CASSDYRDFSYEQYF. The CDR3 DNA is TGTGCCAGCAGTGACTACCGGGACTTTTCCTACGAGCAGTACTTC. The rearrangement uses TRBV2 and TRBJ2-7, with D perhaps TRBD2 (6 bases). The CDR3 runs to 15 residues. V was trimmed by 3 bases and J by 1 base, leaving 13 bases between them. Germline V lookup: CDR1 SNHLY, CDR2 FYNNEI.

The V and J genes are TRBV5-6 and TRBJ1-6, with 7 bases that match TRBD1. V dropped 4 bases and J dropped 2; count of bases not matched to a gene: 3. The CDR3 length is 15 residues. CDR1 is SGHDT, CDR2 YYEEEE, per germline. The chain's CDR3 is CASSPGTAYNSPLHF. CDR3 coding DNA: TGTGCCAGCAGCCCCGGGACAGCCTATAATTCACCCCTCCACTTT.

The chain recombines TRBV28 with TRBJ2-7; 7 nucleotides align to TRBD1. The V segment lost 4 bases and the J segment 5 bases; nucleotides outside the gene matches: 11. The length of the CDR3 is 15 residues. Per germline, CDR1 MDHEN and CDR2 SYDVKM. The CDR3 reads CASSSSDRASNEQYF. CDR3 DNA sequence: TGTGCCAGCAGTTCGTCCGACAGGGCGAGTAACGAGCAGTACTTC.

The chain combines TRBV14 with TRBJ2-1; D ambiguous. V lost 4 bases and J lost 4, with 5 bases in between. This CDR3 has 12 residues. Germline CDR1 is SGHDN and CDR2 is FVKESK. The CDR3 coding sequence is TGTGCCAGCAGCCCCGAATACAATGAGCAGTTCTTC. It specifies CASSPEYNEQFF.

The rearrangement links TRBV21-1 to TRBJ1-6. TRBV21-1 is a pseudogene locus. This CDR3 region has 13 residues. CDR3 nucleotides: TGTGCCAGCAGCAAAGGAGTAGATTCACCCCTCCACTTT. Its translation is CASSKGVDSPLHF.

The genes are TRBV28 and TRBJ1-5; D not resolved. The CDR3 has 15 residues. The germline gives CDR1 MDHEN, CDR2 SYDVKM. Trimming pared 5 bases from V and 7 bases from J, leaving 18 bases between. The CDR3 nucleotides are TGTGCCAGCAGTCCGCTTGACTCAAGGCACCAGCCCCAGCATTTT. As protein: CASSPLDSRHQPQHF.

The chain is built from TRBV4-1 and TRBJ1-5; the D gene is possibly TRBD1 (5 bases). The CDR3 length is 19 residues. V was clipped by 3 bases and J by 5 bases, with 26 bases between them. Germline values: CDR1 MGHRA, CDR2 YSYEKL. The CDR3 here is CASSHSSRGVGGIHQPQHF. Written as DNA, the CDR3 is TGCGCCAGCAGCCATTCGTCTCGAGGGGTCGGGGGGATCCATCAGCCCCAGCATTTT.

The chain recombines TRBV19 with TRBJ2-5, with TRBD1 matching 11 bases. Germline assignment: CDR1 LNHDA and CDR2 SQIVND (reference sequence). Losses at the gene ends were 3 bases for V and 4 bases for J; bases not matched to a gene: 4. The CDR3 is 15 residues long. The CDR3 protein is CASSIPGQGGETQYF. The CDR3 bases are TGTGCCAGTAGTATTCCGGGACAGGGGGGAGAGACCCAGTACTTC. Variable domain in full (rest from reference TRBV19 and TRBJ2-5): DGGITQSPKYLFRKEGQNVTLSCEQNLNHDAMYWYRQDPGQGLRLIYYSQIVNDFQKGDIAEGYSVSREKKESFPLTVTSAQKNPTAFYLCASSIPGQGGETQYFGPGTRLLVL.

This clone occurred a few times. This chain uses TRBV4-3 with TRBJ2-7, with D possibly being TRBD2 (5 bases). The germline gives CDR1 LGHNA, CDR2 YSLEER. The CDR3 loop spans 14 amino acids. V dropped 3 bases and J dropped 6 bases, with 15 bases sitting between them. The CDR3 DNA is TGCGCCAGCAGCCACGACTATTATGGCGGCGAGCAGTACTTC. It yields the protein CASSHDYYGGEQYF.

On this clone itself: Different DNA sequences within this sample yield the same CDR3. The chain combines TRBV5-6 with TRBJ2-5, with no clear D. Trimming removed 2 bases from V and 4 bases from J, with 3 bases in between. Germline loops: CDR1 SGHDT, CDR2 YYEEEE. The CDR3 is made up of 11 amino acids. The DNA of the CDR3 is TGTGCCAGCAGCTTACGAGAGACCCAGTACTTC. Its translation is CASSLRETQYF.

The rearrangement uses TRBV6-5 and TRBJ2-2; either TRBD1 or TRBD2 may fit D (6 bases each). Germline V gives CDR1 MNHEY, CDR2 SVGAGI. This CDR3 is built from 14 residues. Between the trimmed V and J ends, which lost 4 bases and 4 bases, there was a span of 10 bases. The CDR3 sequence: CASSLRGATGELFF. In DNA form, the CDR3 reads TGTGCCAGCAGTTTAAGGGGGGCCACCGGGGAGCTGTTTTTT.

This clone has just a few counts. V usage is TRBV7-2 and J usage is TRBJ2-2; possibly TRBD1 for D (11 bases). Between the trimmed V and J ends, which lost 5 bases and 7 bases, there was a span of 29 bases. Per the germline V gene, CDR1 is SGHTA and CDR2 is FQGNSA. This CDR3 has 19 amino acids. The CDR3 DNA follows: TGTGCCAGCAGCCTCCGGGACAGGGGGGCTAGCGGGAGAATCGGGGAGCTGTTTTTT. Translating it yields CASSLRDRGASGRIGELFF.

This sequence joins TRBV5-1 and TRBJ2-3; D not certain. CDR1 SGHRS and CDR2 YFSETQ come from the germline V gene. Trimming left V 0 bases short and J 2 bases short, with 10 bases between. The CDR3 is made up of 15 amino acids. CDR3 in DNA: TGCGCCAGCAGCTTGGAACCGGATCCCACAGATACGCAGTATTTT. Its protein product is CASSLEPDPTDTQYF.

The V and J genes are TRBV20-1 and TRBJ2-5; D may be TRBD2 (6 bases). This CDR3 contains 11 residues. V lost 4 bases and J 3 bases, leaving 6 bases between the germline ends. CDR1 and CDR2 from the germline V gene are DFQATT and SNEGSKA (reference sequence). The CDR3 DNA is TGCAGTGCTATAGCGGAAGAGACCCAGTACTTC. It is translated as CSAIAEETQYF.

CDR3 protein: CSVHRPDTQYF. CDR3 nucleotide sequence: TGCAGCGTCCACCGCCCAGATACGCAGTATTTT. The V call is TRBV29-1, the J call TRBJ2-3; unclear D gene. V gave up 6 bases and J gave up 4 bases, with 8 bases separating them. CDR3 length: 11 amino acids. The V gene's germline CDR1 is SQVTM and CDR2 ANQGSEA.

This CDR3 reads CSVVRGADTEAFF. The CDR3 coding sequence is TGCAGCGTTGTTCGGGGGGCTGACACTGAAGCTTTCTTT. The gene calls are TRBV29-1 and TRBJ1-1, with D maybe TRBD1 (6 bases). The germline V and J ends were trimmed by 4 bases and 3 bases, with 12 bases remaining between them. Germline CDR1 and CDR2: SQVTM and ANQGSEA. The CDR3 loop spans 13 amino acids.

The CDR3 DNA reads TGCAGCGTTGTGAGGGGAGGTGTCAACACTGAAGCTTTCTTT. It specifies CSVVRGGVNTEAFF. The gene calls are TRBV29-1 and TRBJ1-1, with a possible D match to TRBD1 (5 bases). Trimming cost V 4 bases and J 2 bases, with 14 bases left between them. Germline loops: CDR1 SQVTM, CDR2 ANQGSEA. The CDR3 runs to 14 residues.

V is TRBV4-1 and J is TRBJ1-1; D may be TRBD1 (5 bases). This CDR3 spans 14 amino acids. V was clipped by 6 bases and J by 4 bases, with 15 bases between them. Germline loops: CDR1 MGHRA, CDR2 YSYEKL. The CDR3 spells CASRLEVGGTEAFF. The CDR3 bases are TGCGCCAGCAGACTCGAGGTGGGGGGCACTGAAGCTTTCTTT.

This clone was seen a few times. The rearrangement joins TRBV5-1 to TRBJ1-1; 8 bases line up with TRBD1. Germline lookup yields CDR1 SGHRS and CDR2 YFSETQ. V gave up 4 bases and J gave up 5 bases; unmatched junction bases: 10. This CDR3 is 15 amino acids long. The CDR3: CASSPSTGEVTEAFF. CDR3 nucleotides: TGCGCCAGCAGCCCTTCGACAGGGGAGGTAACTGAAGCTTTCTTT.

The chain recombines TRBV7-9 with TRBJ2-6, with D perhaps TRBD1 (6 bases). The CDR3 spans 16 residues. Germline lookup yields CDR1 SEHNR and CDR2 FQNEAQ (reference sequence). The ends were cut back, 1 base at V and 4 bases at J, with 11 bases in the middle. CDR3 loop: CASSLVGAPGANVLTF. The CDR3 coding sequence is TGTGCCAGCAGCTTAGTGGGGGCTCCCGGGGCCAACGTCCTGACTTTC.

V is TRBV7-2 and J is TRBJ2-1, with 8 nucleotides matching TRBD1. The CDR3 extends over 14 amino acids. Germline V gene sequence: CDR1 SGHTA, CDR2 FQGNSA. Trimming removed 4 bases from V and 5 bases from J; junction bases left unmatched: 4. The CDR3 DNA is TGTGCCAGCAGCTGGCAGGGGGCCGACAATGAGCAGTTCTTC. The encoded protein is CASSWQGADNEQFF.